The 18 T cell receptor beta chains listed next were all sequenced from one sample in a study of human T cells and chemical hapten exposure. Time point indicated: pre-sensitization, week 0. The treatment here: therapeutic diphenylcyclopropenone sensitization with weekly scalp DPC. TCRdb fed the RACE reads into MiXCR, producing one record per CDR3 protein. Seen here are fewer than 300,000 distinct CDR3 sequences, roughly 7.7% observed once, and the top ten hold 1.2%. This specimen consisted of whole blood, obtained in connection with sensitization to the hapten diphenylcyclopropenone (DPC). These TCRs come from a man between 18 and 35 years old with alopecia areata. Some clones in this sample may be carry-over from other donors' samples.

The sample holds a few counts of this clonotype. The V call is TRBV27, the J call TRBJ1-1, with D uncertain. CDR3 length: 16 residues. In germline, CDR1 is MNHEY, CDR2 SMNVEV (reference sequence). The V end was cut by 1 base, the J end by 2 bases, with 14 bases between. The CDR3 DNA sequence: TGTGCCAGCAGTTTATTGGGTCCCCGACGAAACACTGAAGCTTTCTTT. Translating gives CASSLLGPRRNTEAFF.

This sequence joins TRBV7-3 and TRBJ1-1; no clear D. The CDR3 runs to 17 residues. The V and J ends lost 5 bases and 3 bases respectively, with 22 bases between them. Looked up from germline, CDR1 is SGHTA and CDR2 is FQGTGA. DNA for the CDR3: TGTGCCAGCAGCAAAAGGGCGGGGTCTAGCTGGGACACTGAAGCTTTCTTT. Amino acid sequence: CASSKRAGSSWDTEAFF.

The chain combines TRBV2 with TRBJ2-3, with a weak D call TRBD2 (7 bases). Trimming removed 1 base at V and 4 bases at J, with 12 bases between. Per the germline V gene, CDR1 is SNHLY and CDR2 is FYNNEI. The CDR3 loop spans 15 amino acids. CDR3 protein: CASSEVGGGPDTQYF. CDR3 sequence (DNA): TGTGCCAGCAGTGAAGTGGGGGGGGGCCCAGATACGCAGTATTTT. Using reference TRBV2 and TRBJ2-3 for the parts outside the CDR3, the full variable domain is EPEVTQTPSHQVTQMGQEVILRCVPISNHLYFYWYRQILGQKVEFLVSFYNNEISEKSEIFDDQFSVERPDGSNFTLKIRSTKLEDSAMYFCASSEVGGGPDTQYFGPGTRLTVL.

This clonotype was seen a few times. J is TRBJ2-1 and V is TRBV6-2 or TRBV6-3, with D possibly matching TRBD1 (5 bases). Germline V gives CDR1 MNHEY, CDR2 SVGEGT. V was pared by 7 bases and J by 4 bases, with 14 bases between. The CDR3 consists of 14 residues. CDR3 coding DNA: TGTGCCAGCACTTGGGGCACCCGGTACAATGAGCAGTTCTTC. This sequence encodes CASTWGTRYNEQFF.

The rearrangement links TRBV4-1 to TRBJ2-1; TRBD1 matches 9 bases. The CDR3 has 15 amino acids. Germline CDR1 and CDR2: MGHRA and YSYEKL. The J segment lost 3 bases and the V segment lost 4 bases, leaving 4 bases of the junction unmatched. The CDR3 sequence is CASSPGQGYYNEQFF. CDR3 DNA: TGCGCCAGCAGCCCGGGACAGGGATACTACAATGAGCAGTTCTTC.

This clonotype appeared a few times. The V and J genes are TRBV19 and TRBJ1-4; the match to TRBD1 covers 7 bases. This CDR3 is 19 amino acids long. V trimming: 8 bases; J trimming: 6 bases; junction bases outside the gene matches: 24. Germline-derived CDR1 and CDR2 are LNHDA and SQIVND (reference sequence). CDR3 amino acids: CASSPLLGQATPEDEKLFF. The CDR3 nucleotides read TGTGCCAGTTCCCCCCTACTTGGACAGGCCACACCGGAGGATGAAAAACTGTTTTTT.

This clonotype was found a few times. The gene calls are TRBV25-1 and TRBJ1-1; possibly TRBD1 for D (5 bases). Germline V gene lookup returns CDR1 MGHDK and CDR2 SYGVNS. V was clipped by 3 bases and J by 3 bases, with 14 bases between them. The CDR3 is 15 residues long. Here the CDR3 DNA reads TGTGCCAGCAGTGAGCCGGGGCGTAGTGACACTGAAGCTTTCTTT. This translates into CASSEPGRSDTEAFF.

This clonotype showed up just a few times. This chain links TRBV29-1 with TRBJ2-6; no reliable D call. V was trimmed by 6 bases and J by 2 bases, leaving 11 bases between them. This CDR3 region has 14 residues. CDR1 is SQVTM, CDR2 ANQGSEA, per germline. CDR3 sequence: CSVNMVAGANVLTF. The CDR3 DNA follows: TGCAGCGTGAACATGGTAGCTGGGGCCAACGTCCTGACTTTC.

This clonotype was detected many times. The V gene is TRBV7-9, the J gene TRBJ1-2, with TRBD1 matching 7 bases. CDR1 and CDR2 from the germline V gene are SEHNR and FQNEAQ (reference sequence). The CDR3 totals 12 residues. Unmatched junction bases numbered 2, after V lost 7 bases and J lost 3 bases. The CDR3 region has the DNA TGTGCCAGCACCACAGGGGACTATGGCTACACCTTC. Residues: CASTTGDYGYTF.

This clonotype has a count of ten or more. The chain combines TRBV9 with TRBJ2-2; 9 nucleotides match TRBD2. Germline assignment: CDR1 SGDLS and CDR2 YYNGEE. The CDR3 is 17 residues long. The trim removed 0 bases at V and 3 bases at J, leaving 6 bases unmatched. The CDR3: CASSVGLAGPHTGELFF. The CDR3 DNA sequence: TGTGCCAGCAGCGTAGGCCTAGCGGGGCCCCACACCGGGGAGCTGTTTTTT.

This clonotype was seen ten or more times. The V and J genes are TRBV9 and TRBJ1-3; D remains unclear. The V gene's germline CDR1 is SGDLS and CDR2 YYNGEE. Trimming pared 0 bases from V and 1 base from J, leaving 11 bases between. The CDR3 is made up of 16 amino acids. The DNA for the CDR3 is TGTGCCAGCAGCGTAGTTCCGTTTAGTTCTGGAAACACCATATATTTT. Its translation: CASSVVPFSSGNTIYF.

The V call is TRBV6-5, the J call TRBJ2-3, with D possibly TRBD1 on 6 matching bases. Germline values: CDR1 MNHEY, CDR2 SVGAGI. This CDR3 comprises 14 residues. V was pared by 5 bases and J by 4 bases, with 13 bases between. Here the CDR3 DNA reads TGTGCCAGCAGTCCTCGCAGGGGCGCAGATACGCAGTATTTT. This codes for CASSPRRGADTQYF.

The table lists this clonotype with many counts. The rearrangement uses TRBV2 and TRBJ2-2; 7 bases match TRBD1. Germline CDR1 and CDR2: SNHLY and FYNNEI. V lost 7 bases to trimming and J lost 1 base; unmatched junction nucleotides: 6. CDR3 size: 15 residues. The CDR3 protein is CASITDRRNTGELFF. For the CDR3, the DNA is TGTGCCAGCATTACGGACAGGAGGAACACCGGGGAGCTGTTTTTT.

The rearrangement uses TRBV6-2 or TRBV6-3 and TRBJ2-3, with 8 bases aligning to TRBD1. The CDR3 runs to 15 residues. The ends lost 2 bases at V and 4 bases at J; junction bases unmatched: 5. Per germline, CDR1 MNHEY and CDR2 SVGEGT. DNA of the CDR3: TGTGCCAGCAGTTACCCAGGGGGCCTGGCAGATACGCAGTATTTT. Translated: CASSYPGGLADTQYF.

The chain uses TRBV4-3 and TRBJ1-1, with D unresolved. The CDR3 loop spans 14 amino acids. The germline CDR1 and CDR2 sequences are LGHNA and YSLEER. V lost 3 bases, J lost 2 bases, and 10 bases lay in between. This chain's CDR3 is CASSQSSSNTEAFF. The CDR3 DNA reads TGCGCCAGCAGCCAGTCCTCCAGTAACACTGAAGCTTTCTTT.

This clonotype appeared many times. The J gene is TRBJ1-2, the V gene TRBV4-1; D is uncertain. Germline CDR1 and CDR2: MGHRA and YSYEKL. Trimming took 1 base from V and 3 from J, leaving 15 bases between them. This CDR3 is 16 amino acids long. CDR3 in DNA: TGCGCCAGCAGCCAAGGGCGGCTGAGCGGCGACTATGGCTACACCTTC. Translated, it gives CASSQGRLSGDYGYTF.

This clonotype came up many times. The gene calls are TRBV5-1 and TRBJ2-7, with D possibly being TRBD1 or TRBD2 (5 bases each). The CDR3 covers 14 residues. Germline assignment: CDR1 SGHRS and CDR2 YFSETQ. V was shortened by 3 bases and J by 3 bases, with 13 bases between the two germline ends. CDR3 in amino acids: CASSYRDALYEQYF. The CDR3 nucleotides are TGCGCCAGCAGCTACCGGGACGCACTCTACGAGCAGTACTTC.

In its sample, this clonotype was seen many times. V gene TRBV27 combines with J gene TRBJ1-6, with 7 bases lining up with TRBD1. This CDR3 has 18 residues. With V trimmed by 4 bases and J by 8 bases, 17 bases remained unmatched. Germline CDR1 MNHEY, CDR2 SMNVEV (reference sequence). DNA for the CDR3: TGTGCCAGCAGTTCTTTGCATACCCCGGACAGGAGCGATTCACCCCTCCACTTT. Protein: CASSSLHTPDRSDSPLHF.